This T cell receptor beta chain is from a study of human T cells and chemical hapten exposure. Findings and caveats of the study: The study found that DPC sensitization did not change TCRs above 1 in 1000 frequency.

TCRdb re-called the RACE reads through MiXCR, storing one row per CDR3 protein. This sample has roughly 120,000 distinct CDR3 sequences, with 9% to 14% found just once. Comments on this clonotype: Its antigen is not known.

The V gene's germline CDR1 is MNHEY and CDR2 SMNVEV (reference sequence). The CDR3 length is 13 residues. V gave up 7 bases and J gave up 7 bases, with 11 bases separating them. Described time point: patch test 1, 2 weeks after DPC sensitization. Indicated treatment: therapeutic diphenylcyclopropenone sensitization with weekly scalp DPC. Alopecia patients between 18 and 70 years old and suitable for DPC were used as donors. This TCR was recovered from a woman aged 45-60 years with alopecia areata. Some clones in this sample may be carry-over from other donors' samples. The sequencing here drew on whole blood, taken in connection with sensitization to the hapten diphenylcyclopropenone (DPC). The chain links TRBV27 to TRBJ1-6, with D hard to call. The CDR3 sequence: CASTPRPNSPLHF. The CDR3 nucleotides are TGTGCCAGCACCCCGCGGCCCAATTCACCCCTCCACTTT.